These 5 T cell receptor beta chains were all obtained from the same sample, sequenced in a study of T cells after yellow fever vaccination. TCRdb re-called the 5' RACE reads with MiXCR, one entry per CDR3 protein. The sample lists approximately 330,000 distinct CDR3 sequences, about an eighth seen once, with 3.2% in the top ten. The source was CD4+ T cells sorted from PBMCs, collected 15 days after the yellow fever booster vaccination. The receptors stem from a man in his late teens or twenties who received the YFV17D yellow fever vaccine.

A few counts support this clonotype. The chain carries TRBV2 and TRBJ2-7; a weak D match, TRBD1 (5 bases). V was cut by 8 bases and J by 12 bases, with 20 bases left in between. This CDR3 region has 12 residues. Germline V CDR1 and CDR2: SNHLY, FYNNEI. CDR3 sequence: CASLTPAGLPYV. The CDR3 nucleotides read TGTGCCAGCCTCACCCCGGCAGGGCTTCCGTACGTC.

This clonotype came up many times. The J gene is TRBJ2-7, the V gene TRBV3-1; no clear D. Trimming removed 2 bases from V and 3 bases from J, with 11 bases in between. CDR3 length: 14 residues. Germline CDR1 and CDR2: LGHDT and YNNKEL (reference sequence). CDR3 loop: CASSQTYGFYEQYV. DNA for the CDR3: TGTGCCAGCAGCCAAACCTACGGGTTCTACGAGCAGTACGTC.

The CDR3: CASASRLAGAETQYF. CDR3 in DNA: TGTGCCAGCGCATCTCGGCTAGCGGGGGCAGAGACCCAGTACTTC. The chain recombines TRBV7-9 with TRBJ2-5; 10 nucleotides align to TRBD2. J gave up 4 bases and V 8 bases, and 10 bases lay outside the gene matches. The length of the CDR3 is 15 residues. Germline CDR1 and CDR2: SEHNR and FQNEAQ (reference sequence).

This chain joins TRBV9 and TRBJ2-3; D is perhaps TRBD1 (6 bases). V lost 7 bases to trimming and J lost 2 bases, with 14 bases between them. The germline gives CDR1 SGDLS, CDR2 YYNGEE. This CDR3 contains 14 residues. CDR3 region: CASGYRGFTDTQYF. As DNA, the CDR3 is TGTGCCAGCGGGTATAGGGGGTTCACAGATACGCAGTATTTT.

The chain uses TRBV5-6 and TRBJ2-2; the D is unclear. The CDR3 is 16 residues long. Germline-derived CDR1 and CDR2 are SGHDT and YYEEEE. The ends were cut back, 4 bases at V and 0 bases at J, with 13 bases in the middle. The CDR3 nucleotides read TGTGCCAGCAGCCCCCGGATGGGGACGAACACCGGGGAGCTGTTTTTT. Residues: CASSPRMGTNTGELFF. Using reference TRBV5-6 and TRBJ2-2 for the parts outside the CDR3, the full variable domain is DAGVTQSPTHLIKTRGQQVTLRCSPKSGHDTVSWYQQALGQGPQFIFQYYEEEERQRGNFPDRFSGHQFPNYSSELNVNALLLGDSALYLCASSPRMGTNTGELFFGEGSRLTVL.